This TCR beta chain is from a study of PD-1 blockade in classical Hodgkin lymphoma. Remarks on this clone: Its target is unknown.

Time point reported: cycle 4 day 1 (C4D1), after 6 weeks of nivolumab. Each patient experienced a relapse that followed autologous stem cell transplantation, and brentuximab vedotin exposure varied. Germline CDR1 and CDR2: ENHRY and SYGVKD. The V and J ends lost 0 bases and 0 bases respectively, with 8 bases between them. This CDR3 is 15 amino acids long. Study-wide points: Underlying causes for the observed repertoire differences were not defined, possibly disease activity or prior therapy.

Using immunoSEQ multiplex PCR, the repertoire was profiled, and TCRdb retains in-frame clones only, with some absent. The table lists about 60,000 clones, roughly nine tenths of them singletons. The chain uses TRBV10-3 and TRBJ1-1; D is unresolved. The starting material was peripheral blood mononuclear cells (PBMCs), obtained before the fourth cycle of nivolumab. The origin of this receptor is a human donor with classical Hodgkin lymphoma. CDR3 residues: CAISESSRLNTEAFF. The DNA for the CDR3 is TGTGCCATCAGTGAGTCGAGTAGGTTGAACACTGAAGCTTTCTTT.